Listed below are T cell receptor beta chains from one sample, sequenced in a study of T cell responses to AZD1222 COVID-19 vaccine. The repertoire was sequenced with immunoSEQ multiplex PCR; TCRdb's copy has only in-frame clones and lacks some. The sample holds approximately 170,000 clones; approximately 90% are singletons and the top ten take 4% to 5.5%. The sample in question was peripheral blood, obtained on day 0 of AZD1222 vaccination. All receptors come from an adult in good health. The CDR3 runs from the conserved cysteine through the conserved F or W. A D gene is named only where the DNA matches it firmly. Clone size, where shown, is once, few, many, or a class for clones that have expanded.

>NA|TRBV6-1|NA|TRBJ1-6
TGTGCCAGCAGTGGCGTTACCTTGGGATACTCCTATAATTCACCCCTCCACTTT
CASSGVTLGYSYNSPLHF
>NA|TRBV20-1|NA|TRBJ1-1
TGCAGTGCTAGAGGCGGGACTCGAGCTTTCTTT
CSARGGTRAFF
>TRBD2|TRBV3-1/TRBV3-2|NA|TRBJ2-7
TGTGCCAGCAGCCGGCGGACTAGCGGGGGCTACGAGCAGTACTTC
CASSRRTSGGYEQYF
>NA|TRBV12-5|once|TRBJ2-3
TGTGCTAGTGGTTTGGTACTGGGGCCCACAGATACGCAGTATTTT
CASGLVLGPTDTQYF
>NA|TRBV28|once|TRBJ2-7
TGTGCCAGCAGCGTAACTCCGGGGCTTTTGACCAGGGGGCAGTACTTC
CASSVTPGLLTRGQYF
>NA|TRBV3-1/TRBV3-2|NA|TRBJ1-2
TGTGCCAGCAGCCCACCCGAGCCCCGCTATGGCTACACCTTC
CASSPPEPRYGYTF
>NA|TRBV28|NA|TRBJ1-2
TGTGCCAGCAAGATGAGTGTCGGGGGCTACACCTTC
CASKMSVGGYTF
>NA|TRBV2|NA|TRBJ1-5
TGTGCCAGCAAGAGAGGCGCGGGGACCTATAGCAATCAGCCCCAGCATTTT
CASKRGAGTYSNQPQHF
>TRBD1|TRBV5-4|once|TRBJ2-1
TGTGCCAGCAGCCCGACAGGGGTAAGGGGAAATGAGCAGTTCTTC
CASSPTGVRGNEQFF
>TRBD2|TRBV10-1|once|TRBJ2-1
TGCGCCAGCAGTCCGACTAGCGGGAGGATGAGCGAGCAGTTCTTC
CASSPTSGRMSEQFF
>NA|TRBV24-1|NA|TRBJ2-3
TGTGCCACCAGTGAGTCTAGCGCGAGCACAGATACGCAGTATTTT
CATSESSASTDTQYF
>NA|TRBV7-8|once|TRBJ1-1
TGTGCCAGCAGCCTCAGGTCAGAACAGGCTCTTGAAGCTTTCTTT
CASSLRSEQALEAFF
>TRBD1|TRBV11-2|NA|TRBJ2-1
TGTGCCAGCAGCCCCCAGGGGGTGTCGAATGAGCAGTTCTTC
CASSPQGVSNEQFF
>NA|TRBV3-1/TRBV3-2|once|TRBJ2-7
TGTGCCAGCGTCCTAGGGGCGCAGTACTTC
CASVLGAQYF
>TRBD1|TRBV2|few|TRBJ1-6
TGTGCCAGCAGTGATTCGGGACAGGGGTATTCACCCCTCCACTTT
CASSDSGQGYSPLHF
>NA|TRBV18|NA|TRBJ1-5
TGTGCCAGCTCACGGGGTAATGGGGGCAATCAGCCCCAGCATTTT
CASSRGNGGNQPQHF
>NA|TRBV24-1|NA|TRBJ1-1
TGTGCCACCAGGGATAACACTGAAGCTTTCTTT
CATRDNTEAFF
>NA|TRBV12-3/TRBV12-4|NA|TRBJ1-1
TGTGCCAGCAGCATTAAGAGGAACACTGAAGCTTTCTTT
CASSIKRNTEAFF
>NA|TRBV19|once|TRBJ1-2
TGTGCCAGTAGTCTACCCGGGACTTCCCAGACTGTTAGGTATGGCTACACCTTC
CASSLPGTSQTVRYGYTF
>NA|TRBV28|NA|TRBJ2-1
TGTGCCAGCCACCCCGGACTCGGGAACTCCTACAATGAGCAGTTCTTC
CASHPGLGNSYNEQFF
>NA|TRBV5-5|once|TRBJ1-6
TGTGCCAGCAGCTTGAGCCCAAATTCACCCCTCCACTTT
CASSLSPNSPLHF
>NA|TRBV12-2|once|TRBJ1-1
TGTGCAAGTCGCCGGGACAGGTGGAGTGAAGCTTTCTTT
CASRRDRWSEAFF
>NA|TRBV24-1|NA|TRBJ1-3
TGTGCCACCAGTGATCCCCGGCCAGGCTCTGGAAACACCATATATTTT
CATSDPRPGSGNTIYF
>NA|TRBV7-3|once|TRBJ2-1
TGTGCCAGCAGCTTAACGCGAGCGCCAAGCTCCTACAATGAGCAGTTCTTC
CASSLTRAPSSYNEQFF
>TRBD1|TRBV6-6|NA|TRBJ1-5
TGTGCCAGCAGTTGGGGGACAGCCCACAATCAGCCCCAGCATTTT
CASSWGTAHNQPQHF
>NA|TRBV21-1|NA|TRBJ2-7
TGTGCCAGCAGCAAAGGTCCTTACGAGCAGTACTTC
CASSKGPYEQYF
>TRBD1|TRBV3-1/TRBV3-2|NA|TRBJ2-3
TGTGCCAGCAGCCACACCTCCCAGACAGGGCGGAGCACAGATACGCAGTATTTT
CASSHTSQTGRSTDTQYF
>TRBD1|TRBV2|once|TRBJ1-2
TGTGCCAGCAGCCCTAGGACAGGGGGCTCCGGCTACACCTTC
CASSPRTGGSGYTF
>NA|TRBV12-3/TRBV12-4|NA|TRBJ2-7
TGTGCCAGCAGTTGGAGTCAGGGACAGCAGTACTTC
CASSWSQGQQYF
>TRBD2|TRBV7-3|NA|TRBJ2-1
TGTGCCAGCAGCTTCGAGCGGGGTTACAATGAGCAGTTCTTC
CASSFERGYNEQFF
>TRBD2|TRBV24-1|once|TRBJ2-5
TGTGCCACCAGTGATTCCTTAGCGGGAGAGACCCAGTACTTC
CATSDSLAGETQYF
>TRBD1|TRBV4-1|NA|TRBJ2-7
TGCGCCAGCAGCCAAGGGACAGGGATCCCCTACGAGCAGTACTTC
CASSQGTGIPYEQYF
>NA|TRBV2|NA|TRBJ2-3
TGTGCCAGCAGTGATAACAGGGGCACAGATACGCAGTATTTT
CASSDNRGTDTQYF
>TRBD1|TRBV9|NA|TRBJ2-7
TGTGCCAGCAGCGTGGGGGACAGGGGCTACGAGCAGTACTTC
CASSVGDRGYEQYF
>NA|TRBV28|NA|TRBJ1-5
TGTGCCAGCAGCCGGTCGGCAGTTGGCAATCAGCCCCAGCATTTT
CASSRSAVGNQPQHF
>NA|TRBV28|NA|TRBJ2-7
TGTGCCAGCAGTTTAGCAGGGATCTCCTACGAGCAGTACTTC
CASSLAGISYEQYF
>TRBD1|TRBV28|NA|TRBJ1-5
TGTGCCAGCAGTTTAACGACAGGGGGGCATCAGCCCCAGCATTTT
CASSLTTGGHQPQHF
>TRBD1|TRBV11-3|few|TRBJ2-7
TGTGCCAGCAGTCAGGAGGACAGGGGCCACGAGCAGTACTTC
CASSQEDRGHEQYF
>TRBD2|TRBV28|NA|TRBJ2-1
TGTGCCGGGTTGGCTAGCGGTAGCAATGAGCAGTTCTTC
CAGLASGSNEQFF
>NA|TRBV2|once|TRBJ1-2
TGTGCCAGCAGTGATTCCTATGGCTACACCTTC
CASSDSYGYTF
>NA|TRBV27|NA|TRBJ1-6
TGTGCCAGCACCCACGACGGGGGTAATTCACCCCTCCACTTT
CASTHDGGNSPLHF
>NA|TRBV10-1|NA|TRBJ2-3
TGCGCCAGCAGTGATGGCGTCCCTGGCGCAGATACGCAGTATTTT
CASSDGVPGADTQYF
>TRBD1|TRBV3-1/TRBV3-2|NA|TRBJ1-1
TGTGCCAGCAGTCAGGGGGGGCCGGGGACTGAAGCTTTCTTT
CASSQGGPGTEAFF
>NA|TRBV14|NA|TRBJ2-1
TGTGCCAGCAGCCCTGGACTCGTCAGGAAGCAGTTCTTC
CASSPGLVRKQFF